The rows below give T cell receptor beta chains drawn from one sample of a study of cytomegalovirus exposure and HLA in healthy donors. TCRdb's copy holds only in-frame clones and misses some; the assay was immunoSEQ multiplex PCR. This table holds roughly 180,000 clones, approximately 88% found once. The sample comprised PBMCs. The origin of the receptors is a boy under 10 years old in good health and CMV-seronegative. CDR3s include the opening cysteine and the closing phenylalanine or tryptophan. Each record gives: D gene, clone size, J gene, V gene, CDR3 protein, CDR3 DNA. The D gene is left open where the match is weak. Expanded clones are given a class, and other clones once, few, many or no size at all.

TRBD2,NA,TRBJ2-1,TRBV11-3,CASSLGLAGDLNEQFF,TGTGCCAGCAGCTTGGGACTAGCGGGGGACCTAAATGAGCAGTTCTTC
TRBD1,NA,TRBJ1-4,TRBV7-2,CASSPRGQGKINEKLFF,TGTGCCAGCAGCCCACGGGGACAGGGGAAGATTAATGAAAAACTGTTTTTT
TRBD1,NA,TRBJ1-1,TRBV27,CASTKDRGAEAFF,TGTGCCAGCACTAAGGACAGGGGCGCTGAAGCTTTCTTT
NA,NA,TRBJ2-1,TRBV14,CASSQDRQYSYNEQFF,TGTGCCAGCAGCCAAGATCGTCAGTACTCCTACAATGAGCAGTTCTTC
TRBD2,NA,TRBJ2-3,TRBV7-7,CASSPGLAGGGDTQYF,TGTGCTAGCAGCCCTGGACTAGCGGGAGGGGGAGATACGCAGTATTTT
TRBD1,NA,TRBJ2-4,TRBV30,CAWGDRDLQYF,TGTGCCTGGGGGGACAGGGACCTTCAGTACTTC
TRBD1,NA,TRBJ2-6,TRBV6-5,CASSTGVSGANGLTF,TGTGCCAGCAGTACAGGGGTCTCTGGGGCCAACGGCCTGACTTTC
NA,once,TRBJ1-4,TRBV7-2,CASSPRFGRATNEKLFF,TGTGCCAGCAGCCCCCGATTTGGGCGTGCAACTAATGAAAAACTGTTTTTT
TRBD1,NA,TRBJ1-5,TRBV27,CASTPSGTGEFASNQPQHF,TGTGCCAGCACGCCTTCCGGGACAGGGGAATTTGCGAGCAATCAGCCCCAGCATTTT
NA,NA,TRBJ2-3,TRBV5-1,CASSLAGADTQYF,TGCGCCAGCAGCTTGGCGGGGGCAGATACGCAGTATTTT
TRBD1,NA,TRBJ2-1,TRBV19,CASSIGAGGYNEQFF,TGTGCCAGTAGTATCGGGGCAGGGGGCTACAATGAGCAGTTCTTC
NA,NA,TRBJ2-3,TRBV14,CASSQDALANAQYF,TGTGCCAGCAGCCAAGATGCGCTAGCTAACGCGCAGTATTTT
TRBD1,NA,TRBJ1-1,TRBV7-2,CASSPHDRGRISEAFF,TGTGCCAGCAGCCCCCACGACAGGGGCCGAATCTCTGAAGCTTTCTTT
NA,NA,TRBJ1-3,TRBV6-1,CARGRGSSSGNTIYF,TGTGCCAGGGGGAGGGGTTCGAGCTCTGGAAACACCATATATTTT
NA,NA,TRBJ2-3,TRBV7-2,CASSPDPRTDTRYF,TGTGCCAGCAGCCCCGACCCCCGCACAGATACGCGGTATTTT
NA,NA,TRBJ2-5,TRBV7-9,CASSPRVQETQYF,TGTGCCAGCAGCCCCCGGGTCCAAGAGACCCAGTACTTC
TRBD1,NA,TRBJ2-1,TRBV4-1,CASSQVLGQRKFF,TGCGCCAGCAGCCAAGTTCTGGGACAGCGAAAGTTCTTC
NA,once,TRBJ2-1,TRBV27,CASSWLAEQFF,TGTGCCAGCAGTTGGCTAGCGGAGCAGTTCTTC
TRBD2,NA,TRBJ2-3,TRBV29-1,CSVDPRRGGLDTQYF,TGCAGCGTTGACCCTCGGCGGGGGGGCCTGGATACGCAGTATTTT
TRBD2,NA,TRBJ2-7,TRBV19,CASSLPPGTSGRAGQQYF,TGTGCCAGTAGTCTCCCCCCCGGGACTAGCGGGAGGGCAGGTCAGCAGTACTTC
NA,NA,TRBJ2-5,TRBV6-5,CASSYAAAVTETQYF,TGTGCCAGCAGTTACGCAGCAGCGGTAACAGAGACCCAGTACTTC
TRBD1,NA,TRBJ2-1,TRBV10-3,CAISDPGQGGREQFF,TGTGCCATCAGTGACCCGGGACAGGGTGGTAGGGAGCAGTTCTTC
TRBD2,NA,TRBJ2-1,TRBV30,CAWSQGLAYEQFF,TGTGCCTGGAGCCAGGGACTAGCGTATGAGCAGTTCTTC
TRBD1,once,TRBJ1-6,TRBV6-5,CASRTGENSPLHF,TGTGCCAGCCGAACAGGGGAAAATTCACCCCTCCACTTT
NA,NA,TRBJ2-3,TRBV28,CASEAPGRGQYF,TGTGCCAGCGAAGCCCCAGGTCGGGGGCAGTATTTT
TRBD1,NA,TRBJ2-2,TRBV30,CAWMQGAGELFF,TGTGCCTGGATGCAGGGGGCAGGGGAGCTGTTTTTT
NA,NA,TRBJ2-1,TRBV5-1,CASSLIGAWGHNEQFF,TGCGCCAGCAGCTTAATTGGCGCCTGGGGGCACAATGAGCAGTTCTTC
NA,NA,TRBJ1-2,TRBV29-1,CSVEFISYGYTF,TGCAGCGTTGAGTTTATTTCCTATGGCTACACCTTC
NA,NA,TRBJ1-1,TRBV14,CASSQEPFKGGPNTEAFF,TGTGCCAGCAGCCAAGAGCCGTTCAAGGGAGGACCGAACACTGAAGCTTTCTTT
NA,NA,TRBJ2-3,TRBV11-2,CASSLGDSSSTDTQYF,TGTGCCAGCAGCTTAGGAGACAGCTCTAGCACAGATACGCAGTATTTT
NA,few,TRBJ1-1,TRBV2,CASSQTVSNTEAFF,TGTGCCAGCAGCCAAACAGTATCCAACACTGAAGCTTTCTTT
TRBD2,few,TRBJ2-2,TRBV25-1,CASSELSPGLEVTGELFF,TGTGCCAGCAGTGAATTAAGTCCGGGACTAGAGGTCACCGGGGAGCTGTTTTTT
TRBD2,NA,TRBJ2-1,TRBV27,CASSLQPSGSVSYNEQFF,TGTGCCAGCAGTTTACAGCCTAGCGGGAGTGTCTCCTACAATGAGCAGTTCTTC
NA,NA,TRBJ2-5,TRBV7-6,CASNLGGDPQETQYF,TGTGCCAGCAACTTAGGAGGAGACCCACAAGAGACCCAGTACTTC
NA,NA,TRBJ1-5,TRBV6-6,CASRQTGSASNQPQHF,TGTGCCAGCAGACAGACGGGATCCGCTAGCAATCAGCCCCAGCATTTT
TRBD1,few,TRBJ1-5,TRBV30,CAWSGQGSNQPQHF,TGTGCCTGGAGTGGACAGGGAAGCAATCAGCCCCAGCATTTT
NA,NA,TRBJ1-3,TRBV7-2,CKKAQRDKGNTIYF,TGCAAGAAGGCCCAGAGGGACAAAGGAAACACCATATATTTT
NA,NA,TRBJ1-3,TRBV5-1,CASSLESGGSLAGNTIYF,TGCGCCAGCAGCTTGGAGAGCGGGGGGTCTCTTGCCGGAAACACCATATATTTT
TRBD1,NA,TRBJ2-6,TRBV9,CASSVPRQGRGANVLTF,TGTGCCAGCAGCGTACCCCGACAGGGACGTGGGGCCAACGTCCTGACTTTC
NA,NA,TRBJ2-7,TRBV25-1,CASLGGLGFAEQYF,TGTGCCAGTCTCGGTGGGCTTGGGTTTGCCGAGCAGTACTTC
TRBD1,once,TRBJ1-5,TRBV27,CATRDRGLNQPQHF,TGTGCCACCAGGGACAGGGGACTCAATCAGCCCCAGCATTTT